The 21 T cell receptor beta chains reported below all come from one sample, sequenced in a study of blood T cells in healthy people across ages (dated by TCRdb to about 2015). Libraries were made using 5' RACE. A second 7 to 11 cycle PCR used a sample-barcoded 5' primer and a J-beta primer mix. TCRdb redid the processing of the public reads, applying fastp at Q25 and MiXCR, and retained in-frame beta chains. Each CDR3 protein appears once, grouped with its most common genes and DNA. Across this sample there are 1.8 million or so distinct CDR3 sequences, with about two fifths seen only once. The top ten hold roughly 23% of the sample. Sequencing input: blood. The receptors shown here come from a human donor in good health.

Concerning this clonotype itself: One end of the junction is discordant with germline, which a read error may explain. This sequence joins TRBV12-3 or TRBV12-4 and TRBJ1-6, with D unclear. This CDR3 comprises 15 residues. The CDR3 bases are TGTGCCAGCAGGTTAGAAGGGTTTGGGAATTCACCCCTCCACTTT. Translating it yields CASRLEGFGNSPLHF.

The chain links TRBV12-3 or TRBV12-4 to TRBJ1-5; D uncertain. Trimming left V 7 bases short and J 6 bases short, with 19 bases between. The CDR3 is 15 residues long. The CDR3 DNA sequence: TGTGCCAGCACCCCCGAGGGAGTTGGGAGTCAGCCCCAGCATTTT. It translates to CASTPEGVGSQPQHF.

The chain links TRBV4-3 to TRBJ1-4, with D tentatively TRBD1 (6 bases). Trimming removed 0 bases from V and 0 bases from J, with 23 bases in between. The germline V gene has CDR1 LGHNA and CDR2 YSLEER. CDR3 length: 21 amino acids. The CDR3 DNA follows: TGCGCCAGCAGCCAAGAGGGGGGCCCCGGGGGACACGAGGCAACTAATGAAAAACTGTTTTTT. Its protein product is CASSQEGGPGGHEATNEKLFF.

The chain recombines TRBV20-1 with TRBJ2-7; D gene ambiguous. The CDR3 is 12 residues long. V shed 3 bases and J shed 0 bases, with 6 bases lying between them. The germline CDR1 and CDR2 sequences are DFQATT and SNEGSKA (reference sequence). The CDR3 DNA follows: TGCAGTGCTAGTCTCCCCTCCTACGAGCAGTACTTC. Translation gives CSASLPSYEQYF.

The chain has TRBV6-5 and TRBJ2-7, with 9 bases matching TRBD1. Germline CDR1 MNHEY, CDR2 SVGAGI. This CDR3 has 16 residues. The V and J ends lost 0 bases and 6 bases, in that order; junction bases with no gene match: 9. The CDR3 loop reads CASSYSIGDRVLEQYF. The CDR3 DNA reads TGTGCCAGCAGTTACTCGATAGGGGACAGGGTCCTCGAGCAGTACTTC.

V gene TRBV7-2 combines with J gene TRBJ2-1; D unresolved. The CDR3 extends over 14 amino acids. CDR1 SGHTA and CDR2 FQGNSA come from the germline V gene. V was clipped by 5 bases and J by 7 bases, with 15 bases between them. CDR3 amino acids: CASSASWGKNEQFF. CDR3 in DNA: TGTGCCAGCAGCGCCTCGTGGGGTAAAAATGAGCAGTTCTTC.

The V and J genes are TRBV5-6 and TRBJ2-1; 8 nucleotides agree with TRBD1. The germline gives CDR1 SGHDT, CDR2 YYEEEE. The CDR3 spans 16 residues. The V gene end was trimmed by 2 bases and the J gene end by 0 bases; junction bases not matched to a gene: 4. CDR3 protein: CASSFGTGSSYNEQFF. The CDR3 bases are TGTGCCAGCAGCTTTGGGACAGGAAGCTCCTACAATGAGCAGTTCTTC.

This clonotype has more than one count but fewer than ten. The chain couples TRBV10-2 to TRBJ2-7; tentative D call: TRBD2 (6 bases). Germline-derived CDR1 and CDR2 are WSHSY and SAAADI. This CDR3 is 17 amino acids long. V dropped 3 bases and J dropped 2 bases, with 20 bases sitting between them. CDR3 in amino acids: CASSDPLLGSGTYEQYF. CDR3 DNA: TGCGCCAGCAGTGACCCCTTGTTGGGTAGCGGAACCTACGAGCAGTACTTC.

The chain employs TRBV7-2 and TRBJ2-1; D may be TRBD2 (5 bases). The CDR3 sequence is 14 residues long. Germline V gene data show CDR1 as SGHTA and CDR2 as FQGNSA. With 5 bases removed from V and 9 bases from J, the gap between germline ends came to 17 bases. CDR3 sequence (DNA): TGTGCCAGCAGCATGACTACCCCGGACGGTGAGCAGTTCTTC. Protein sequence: CASSMTTPDGEQFF.

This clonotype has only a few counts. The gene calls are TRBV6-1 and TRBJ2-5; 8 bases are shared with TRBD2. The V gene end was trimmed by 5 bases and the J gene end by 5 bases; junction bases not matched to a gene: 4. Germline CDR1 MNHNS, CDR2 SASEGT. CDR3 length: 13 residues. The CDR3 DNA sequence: TGTGCCAGCAGTAAGACTAGCGCGGAGACCCAGTACTTC. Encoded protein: CASSKTSAETQYF.

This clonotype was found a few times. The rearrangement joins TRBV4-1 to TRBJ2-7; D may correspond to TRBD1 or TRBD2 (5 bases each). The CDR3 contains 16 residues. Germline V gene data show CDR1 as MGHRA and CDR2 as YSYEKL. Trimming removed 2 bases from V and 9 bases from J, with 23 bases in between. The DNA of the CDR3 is TGCGCCAGCAGCCAACAGGGAGTGCGGTTATGCCCTAGGCAGTACTTC. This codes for CASSQQGVRLCPRQYF.

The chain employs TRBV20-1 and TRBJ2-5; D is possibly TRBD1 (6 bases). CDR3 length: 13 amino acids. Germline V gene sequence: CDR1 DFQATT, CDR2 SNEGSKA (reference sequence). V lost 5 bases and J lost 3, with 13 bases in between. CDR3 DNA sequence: TGCAGTGCTCTTGCAGGGGAAGAAGAGACCCAGTACTTC. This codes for CSALAGEEETQYF.

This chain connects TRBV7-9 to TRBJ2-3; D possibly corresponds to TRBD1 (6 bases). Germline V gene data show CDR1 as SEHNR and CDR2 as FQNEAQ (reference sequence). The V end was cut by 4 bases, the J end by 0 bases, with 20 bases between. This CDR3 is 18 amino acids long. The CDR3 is CASSYTRGHSSSTDTQYF. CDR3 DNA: TGTGCCAGCAGCTACACCAGGGGACACAGCTCTAGCACAGATACGCAGTATTTT.

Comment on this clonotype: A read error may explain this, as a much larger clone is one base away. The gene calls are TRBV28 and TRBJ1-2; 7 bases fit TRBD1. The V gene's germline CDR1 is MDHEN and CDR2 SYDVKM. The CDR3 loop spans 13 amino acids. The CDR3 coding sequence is TGTGCCAGTGGTAGGGGGCGTAACCATGGCTACACCTTC. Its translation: CASGRGRNHGYTF.

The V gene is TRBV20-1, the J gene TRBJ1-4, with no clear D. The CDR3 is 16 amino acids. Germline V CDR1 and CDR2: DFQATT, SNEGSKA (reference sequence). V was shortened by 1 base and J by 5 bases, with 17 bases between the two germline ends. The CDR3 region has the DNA TGCAGTGCTAGAGCCGGGCACGGGCAGGCGAATGAAAAACTGTTTTTT. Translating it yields CSARAGHGQANEKLFF.

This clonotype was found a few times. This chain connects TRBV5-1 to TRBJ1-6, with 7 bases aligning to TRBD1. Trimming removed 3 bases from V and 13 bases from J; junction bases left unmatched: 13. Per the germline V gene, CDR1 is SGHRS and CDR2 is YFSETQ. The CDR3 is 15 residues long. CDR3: CASSSTGDRRLPLHF. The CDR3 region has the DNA TGCGCCAGCAGCTCGACCGGGGACAGAAGATTGCCCCTCCACTTT.

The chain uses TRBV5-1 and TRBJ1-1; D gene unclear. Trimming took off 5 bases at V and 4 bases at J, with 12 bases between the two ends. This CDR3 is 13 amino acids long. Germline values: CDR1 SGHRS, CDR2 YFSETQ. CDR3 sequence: CASSSQQSTEAFF. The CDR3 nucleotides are TGCGCCAGCAGTAGTCAGCAGAGCACTGAAGCTTTCTTT.

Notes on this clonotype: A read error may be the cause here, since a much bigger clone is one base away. CDR3: CSVVGLAETQFF. For the CDR3, the DNA is TGCAGCGTTGTGGGTCTAGCGGAGACCCAGTTCTTC. This rearrangement joins TRBV29-1 to TRBJ2-5; 7 bases match TRBD2. The better agreement between TRBJ2-1 and the DNA end casts doubt on the J call. CDR3 length: 12 residues. Germline V gene lookup returns CDR1 SQVTM and CDR2 ANQGSEA.

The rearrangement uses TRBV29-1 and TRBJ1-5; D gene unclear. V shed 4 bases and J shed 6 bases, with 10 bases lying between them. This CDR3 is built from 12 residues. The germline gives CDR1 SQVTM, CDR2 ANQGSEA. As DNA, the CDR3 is TGCAGCGTTGGATCCGAGGGTCAGCCCCAGCATTTT. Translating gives CSVGSEGQPQHF.

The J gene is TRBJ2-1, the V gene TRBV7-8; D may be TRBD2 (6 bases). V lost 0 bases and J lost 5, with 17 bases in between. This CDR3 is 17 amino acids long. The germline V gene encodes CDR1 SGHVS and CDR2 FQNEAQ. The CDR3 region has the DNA TGTGCCAGCAGCTTAGCGAAAAGACTAGTCAGGCACAATGAGCAGTTCTTC. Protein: CASSLAKRLVRHNEQFF.

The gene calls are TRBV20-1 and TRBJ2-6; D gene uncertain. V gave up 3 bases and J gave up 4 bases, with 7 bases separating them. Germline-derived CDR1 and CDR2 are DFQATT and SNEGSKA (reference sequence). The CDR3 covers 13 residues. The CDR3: CSARVGGANVLTF. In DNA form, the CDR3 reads TGCAGTGCTAGGGTTGGCGGGGCCAACGTCCTGACTTTC.